The clone carrying this T cell receptor beta chain was recorded many times. These data come from a study of metastatic and nonmetastatic thyroid tumors. Patients were all untreated before their thyroid surgery. TCRdb re-called the PCR reads with MiXCR. The sample has approximately 29,000 clones; over 15% are singletons. The CDR3 is 15 amino acids. Germline V CDR1 and CDR2: SGHTA, FQGTGA. The junction had 3 bases not matched to a gene; V was cut back by 0 bases and J by 2 bases. This clonotype was sampled from a female donor with papillary thyroid cancer or a benign thyroid nodule (not recorded which). Some clones in this sample may be carry-over from other donors' samples. The sequencing input was blood. The genes are TRBV7-3 and TRBJ1-1; 7 positions match TRBD1. CDR3 sequence reads: CASSLTRGPNTEAFF. The CDR3 bases are TGTGCCAGCAGCTTAACGAGGGGGCCCAACACTGAAGCTTTCTTT. Drawing the rest from reference TRBV7-3 and TRBJ1-1, the complete variable domain is GAGVSQTPSNKVTEKGKYVELRCDPISGHTALYWYRQSLGQGPEFLIYFQGTGAADDSGLPNDRFFAVRPEGSVSTLKIQRTERGDSAVYLCASSLTRGPNTEAFFGQGTRLTVV.